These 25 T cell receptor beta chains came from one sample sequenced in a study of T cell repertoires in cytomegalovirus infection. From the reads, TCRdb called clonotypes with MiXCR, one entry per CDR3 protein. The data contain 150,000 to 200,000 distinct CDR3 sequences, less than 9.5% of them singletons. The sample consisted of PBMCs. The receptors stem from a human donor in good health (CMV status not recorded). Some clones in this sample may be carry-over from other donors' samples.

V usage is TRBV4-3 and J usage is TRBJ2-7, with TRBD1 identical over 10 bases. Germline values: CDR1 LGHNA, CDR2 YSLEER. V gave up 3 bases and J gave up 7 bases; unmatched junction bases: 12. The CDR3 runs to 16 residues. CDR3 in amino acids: CASSQTGTGVLREQYF. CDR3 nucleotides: TGCGCCAGCAGCCAGACCGGGACAGGGGTTTTGAGAGAGCAGTACTTC.

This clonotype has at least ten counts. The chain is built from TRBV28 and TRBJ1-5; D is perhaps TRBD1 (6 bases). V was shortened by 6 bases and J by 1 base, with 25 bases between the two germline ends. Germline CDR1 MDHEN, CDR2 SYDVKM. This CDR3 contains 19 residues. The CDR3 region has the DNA TGTGCCAGCAGCCAAATACAGGGCTCTCGTCTCGTAAGCAATCAGCCCCAGCATTTT. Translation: CASSQIQGSRLVSNQPQHF.

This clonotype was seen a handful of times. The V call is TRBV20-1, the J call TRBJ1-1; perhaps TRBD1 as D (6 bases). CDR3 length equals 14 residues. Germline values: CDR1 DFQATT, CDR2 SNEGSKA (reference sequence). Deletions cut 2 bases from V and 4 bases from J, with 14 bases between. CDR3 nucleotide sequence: TGCAGTGCTAGAACCCATTCCAGGGGCACTGAAGCTTTCTTT. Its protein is CSARTHSRGTEAFF.

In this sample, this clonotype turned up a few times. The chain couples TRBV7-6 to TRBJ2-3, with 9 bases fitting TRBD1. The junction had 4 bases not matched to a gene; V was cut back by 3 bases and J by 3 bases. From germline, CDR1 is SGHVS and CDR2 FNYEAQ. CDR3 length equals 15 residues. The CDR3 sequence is CASSLRQGVTDTQYF. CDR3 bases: TGTGCCAGCAGCTTGAGACAGGGGGTGACAGATACGCAGTATTTT.

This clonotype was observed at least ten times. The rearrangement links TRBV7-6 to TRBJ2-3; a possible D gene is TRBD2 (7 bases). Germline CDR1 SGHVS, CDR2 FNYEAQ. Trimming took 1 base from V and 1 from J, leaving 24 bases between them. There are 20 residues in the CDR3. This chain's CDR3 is CASSLGVGGAGLLRTDTQYF. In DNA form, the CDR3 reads TGTGCCAGCAGCTTAGGGGTGGGGGGGGCCGGACTTCTTCGCACAGATACGCAGTATTTT.

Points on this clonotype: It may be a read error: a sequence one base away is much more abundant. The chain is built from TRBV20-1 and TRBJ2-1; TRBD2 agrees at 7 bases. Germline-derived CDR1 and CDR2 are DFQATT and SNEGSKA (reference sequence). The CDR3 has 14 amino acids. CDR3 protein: CSAPNGAGMNEQLF. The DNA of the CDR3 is TGCAGTGCCCCTAACGGAGCGGGAATGAATGAGCAGCTCTTC.

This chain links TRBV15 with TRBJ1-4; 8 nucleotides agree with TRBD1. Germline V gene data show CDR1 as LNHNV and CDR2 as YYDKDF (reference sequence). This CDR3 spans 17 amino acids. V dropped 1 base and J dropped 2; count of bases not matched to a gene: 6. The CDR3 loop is CATSRGTGMGTNEKLFF. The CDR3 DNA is TGTGCCACCAGCAGAGGGACAGGGATGGGGACTAATGAAAAACTGTTTTTT.

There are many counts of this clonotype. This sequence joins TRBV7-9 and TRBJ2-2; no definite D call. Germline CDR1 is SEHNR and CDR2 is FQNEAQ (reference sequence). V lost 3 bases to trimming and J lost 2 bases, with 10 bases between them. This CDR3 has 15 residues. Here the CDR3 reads CASSFPLVNTGELFF. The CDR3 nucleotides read TGTGCCAGCAGCTTTCCACTGGTAAACACCGGGGAGCTGTTTTTT. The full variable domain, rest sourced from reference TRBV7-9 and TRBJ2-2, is DTGVSQNPRHKITKRGQNVTFRCDPISEHNRLYWYRQTLGQGPEFLTYFQNEAQLEKSRLLSDRFSAERPKGSFSTLEIQRTEQGDSAMYLCASSFPLVNTGELFFGEGSRLTVL.

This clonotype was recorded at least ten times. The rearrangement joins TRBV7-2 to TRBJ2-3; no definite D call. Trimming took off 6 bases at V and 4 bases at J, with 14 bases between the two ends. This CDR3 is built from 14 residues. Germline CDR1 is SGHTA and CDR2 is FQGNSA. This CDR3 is CASRPPLEADTQYF. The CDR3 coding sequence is TGTGCCAGCAGGCCCCCGCTAGAAGCAGATACGCAGTATTTT.

This CDR3 is CSARSGARSVMNTEAFF. The CDR3 DNA reads TGCAGTGCTAGATCGGGGGCTAGGTCTGTTATGAACACTGAAGCTTTCTTT. The rearrangement joins TRBV20-1 to TRBJ1-1; D may be TRBD1 (6 bases). The germline V and J ends were trimmed by 2 bases and 0 bases, with 19 bases remaining between them. This CDR3 is 17 amino acids long. CDR1 DFQATT and CDR2 SNEGSKA come from the germline V gene (reference sequence).

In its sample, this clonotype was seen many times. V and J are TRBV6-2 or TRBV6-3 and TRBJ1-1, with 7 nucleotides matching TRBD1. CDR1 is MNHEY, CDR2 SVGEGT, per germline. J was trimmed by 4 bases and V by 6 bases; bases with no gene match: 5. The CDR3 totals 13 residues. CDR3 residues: CASRYRGVTEAFF. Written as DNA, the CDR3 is TGTGCCAGCAGGTACAGGGGAGTCACTGAAGCTTTCTTT.

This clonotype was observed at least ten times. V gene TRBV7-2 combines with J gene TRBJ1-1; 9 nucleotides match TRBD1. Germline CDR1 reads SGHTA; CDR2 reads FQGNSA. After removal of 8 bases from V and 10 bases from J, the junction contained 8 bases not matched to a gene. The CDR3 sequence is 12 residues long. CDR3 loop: CASANRGRGAFF. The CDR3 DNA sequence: TGTGCCAGCGCAAACAGGGGGCGCGGAGCTTTCTTT.

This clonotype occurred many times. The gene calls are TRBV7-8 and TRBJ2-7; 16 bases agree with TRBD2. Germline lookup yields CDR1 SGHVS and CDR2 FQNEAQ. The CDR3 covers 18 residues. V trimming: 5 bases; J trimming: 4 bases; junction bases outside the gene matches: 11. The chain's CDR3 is CASSARWGLAGGPYEQYF. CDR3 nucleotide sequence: TGTGCCAGCAGCGCCCGGTGGGGACTAGCGGGAGGGCCTTACGAGCAGTACTTC.

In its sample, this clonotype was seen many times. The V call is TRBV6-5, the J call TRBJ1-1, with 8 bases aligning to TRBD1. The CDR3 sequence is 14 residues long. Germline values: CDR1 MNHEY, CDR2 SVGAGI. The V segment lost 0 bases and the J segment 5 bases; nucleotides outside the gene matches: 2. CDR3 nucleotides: TGTGCCAGCAGTTACTCGACAGGGGAAACTGAAGCTTTCTTT. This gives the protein CASSYSTGETEAFF.

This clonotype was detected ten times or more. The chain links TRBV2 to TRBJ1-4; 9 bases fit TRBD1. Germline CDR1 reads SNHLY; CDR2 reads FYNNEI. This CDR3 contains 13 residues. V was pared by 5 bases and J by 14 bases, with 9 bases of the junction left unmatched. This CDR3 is CASSSTRDRDLFF. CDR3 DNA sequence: TGTGCCAGCAGTTCAACCCGGGACAGGGATCTGTTTTTT.

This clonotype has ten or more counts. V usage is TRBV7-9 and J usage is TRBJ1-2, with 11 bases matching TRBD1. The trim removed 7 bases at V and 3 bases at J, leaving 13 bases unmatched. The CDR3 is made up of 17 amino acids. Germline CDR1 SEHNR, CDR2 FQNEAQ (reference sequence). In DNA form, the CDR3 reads TGTGCCAGCACCGAGGGCCTTGGACAGGGGGCCCACTATGGCTACACCTTC. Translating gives CASTEGLGQGAHYGYTF.

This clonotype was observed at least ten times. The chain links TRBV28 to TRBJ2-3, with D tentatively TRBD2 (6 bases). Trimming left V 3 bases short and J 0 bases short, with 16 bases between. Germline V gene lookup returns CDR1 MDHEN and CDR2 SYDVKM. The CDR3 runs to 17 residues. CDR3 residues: CASSFGPSGASTDTQYF. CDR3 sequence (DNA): TGTGCCAGCAGTTTTGGTCCGTCGGGAGCAAGCACAGATACGCAGTATTTT.

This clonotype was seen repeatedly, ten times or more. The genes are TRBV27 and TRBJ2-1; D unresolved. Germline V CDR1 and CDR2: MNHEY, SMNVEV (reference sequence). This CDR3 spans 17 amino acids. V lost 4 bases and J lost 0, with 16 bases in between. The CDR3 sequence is CASSSTSSGNSYNEQFF. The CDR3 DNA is TGTGCCAGCAGTTCGACGTCCTCAGGTAACTCCTACAATGAGCAGTTCTTC.

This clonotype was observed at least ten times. CDR3 loop: CASRAGTGNTEAFF. DNA of the CDR3: TGTGCCAGCAGAGCCGGGACAGGGAACACTGAAGCTTTCTTT. The chain links TRBV12-3 or TRBV12-4 to TRBJ1-1, with 8 nucleotides matching TRBD1. Losses at the gene ends were 6 bases for V and 1 base for J; bases not matched to a gene: 4. CDR3 length: 14 amino acids.

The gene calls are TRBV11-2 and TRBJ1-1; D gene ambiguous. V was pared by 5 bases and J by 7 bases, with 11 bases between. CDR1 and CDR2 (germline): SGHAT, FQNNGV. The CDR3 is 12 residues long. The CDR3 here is CASSLARYEAFF. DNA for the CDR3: TGTGCCAGCAGCCTGGCCCGTTATGAAGCTTTCTTT.

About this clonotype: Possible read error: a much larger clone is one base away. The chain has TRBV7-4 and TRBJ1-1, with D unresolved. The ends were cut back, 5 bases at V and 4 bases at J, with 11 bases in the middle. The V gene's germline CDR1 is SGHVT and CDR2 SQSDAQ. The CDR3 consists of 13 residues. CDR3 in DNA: TGTGCCAGCAGCCCTCTGGGGATCACTGAAGCTTTCTTT. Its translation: CASSPLGITEAFF.

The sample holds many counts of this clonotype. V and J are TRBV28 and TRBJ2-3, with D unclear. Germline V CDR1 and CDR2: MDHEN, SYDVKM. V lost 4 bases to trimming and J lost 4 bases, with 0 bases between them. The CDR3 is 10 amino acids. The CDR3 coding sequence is TGTGCCAGCAGTTCAGATACGCAGTATTTT. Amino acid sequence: CASSSDTQYF.

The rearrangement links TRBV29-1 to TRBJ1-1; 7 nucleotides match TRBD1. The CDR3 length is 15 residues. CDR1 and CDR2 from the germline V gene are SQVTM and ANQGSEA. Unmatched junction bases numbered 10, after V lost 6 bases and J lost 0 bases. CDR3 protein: CSVSGTVAMNTEAFF. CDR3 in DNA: TGCAGCGTATCCGGGACAGTCGCTATGAACACTGAAGCTTTCTTT. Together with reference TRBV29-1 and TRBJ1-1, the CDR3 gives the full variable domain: SAVISQKPSRDICQRGTSLTIQCQVDSQVTMMFWYRQQPGQSLTLIATANQGSEATYESGFVIDKFPISRPNLTFSTLTVSNMSPEDSSIYLCSVSGTVAMNTEAFFGQGTRLTVV.

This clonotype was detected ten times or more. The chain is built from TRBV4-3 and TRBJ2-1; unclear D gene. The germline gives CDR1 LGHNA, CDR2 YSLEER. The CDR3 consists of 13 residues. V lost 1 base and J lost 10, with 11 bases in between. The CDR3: CASSQVLRREQFF. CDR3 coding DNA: TGCGCCAGCAGCCAAGTTCTGCGGCGGGAGCAGTTCTTC.

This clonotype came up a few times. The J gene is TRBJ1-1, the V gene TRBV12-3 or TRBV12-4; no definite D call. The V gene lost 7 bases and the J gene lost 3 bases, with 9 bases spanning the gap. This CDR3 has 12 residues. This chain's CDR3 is CASIPMDTEAFF. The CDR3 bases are TGTGCCAGCATCCCCATGGACACTGAAGCTTTCTTT.